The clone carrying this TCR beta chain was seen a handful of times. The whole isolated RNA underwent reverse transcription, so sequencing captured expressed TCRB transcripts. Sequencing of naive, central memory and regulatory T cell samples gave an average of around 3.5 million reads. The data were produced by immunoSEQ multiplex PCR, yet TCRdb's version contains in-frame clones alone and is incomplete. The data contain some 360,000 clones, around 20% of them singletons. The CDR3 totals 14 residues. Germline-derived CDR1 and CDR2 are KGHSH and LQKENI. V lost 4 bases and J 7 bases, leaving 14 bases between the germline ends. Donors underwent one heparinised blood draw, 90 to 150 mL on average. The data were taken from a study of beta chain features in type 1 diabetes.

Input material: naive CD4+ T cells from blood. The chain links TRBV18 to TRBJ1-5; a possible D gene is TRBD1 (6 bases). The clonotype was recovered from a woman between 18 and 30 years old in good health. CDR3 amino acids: CASSLMRGRQPQHF. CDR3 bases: TGTGCCAGCTCACTTATGCGGGGGCGCCAGCCCCAGCATTTT.